The 20 T cell receptor beta chains below were found in one sample sequenced in a study of CD8+CD57+ T cells in acquired aplastic anemia. Profiling of TCR beta VDJ combinations and CDR3 sequences used genomic DNA as template. TCRdb fed the reads into MiXCR, producing one record per CDR3 protein. The table records roughly 300,000 distinct CDR3 sequences, 56% of them present only once. Input material: sorted CD4+, CD8+, or CD8+CD57+ T cells (not recorded which) from PBMCs. The source of these receptors is a human donor with severe aplastic anemia or a healthy control (not recorded which).

V is TRBV5-1 and J is TRBJ2-5; the D gene is possibly TRBD2 (5 bases). V lost 4 bases to trimming and J lost 4 bases, with 11 bases between them. Germline CDR1 is SGHRS and CDR2 is YFSETQ. The CDR3 contains 13 residues. CDR3 coding DNA: TGCGCCAGCAGCCGGCAGAGCGGAGAGACCCAGTACTTC. Translated, it gives CASSRQSGETQYF.

As to this clonotype: Relative to the germline gene, one junction end is altered; a read error may explain this. Here the CDR3 reads CASSLRQNSLLNF. The CDR3 DNA reads TGTGCCAGCAGCTTAAGGCAGAACTCACTCCTCAACTTT. The chain joins TRBV7-3 to TRBJ1-6, with unresolved D. This CDR3 has 13 amino acids. In germline, CDR1 is SGHTA, CDR2 FQGTGA.

This clonotype was seen once. The chain is built from TRBV10-3 and TRBJ2-3, with D uncertain. The V end was cut by 11 bases, the J end by 0 bases, with 12 bases between. The CDR3 has 13 residues. The germline V gene has CDR1 ENHRY and CDR2 SYGVKD. CDR3 nucleotides: TGTGCCTGCCGGGCCTCGAGCACAGATACGCAGTATTTT. Translating it yields CACRASSTDTQYF.

V gene TRBV11-2 combines with J gene TRBJ1-2, with D perhaps matching TRBD1 (5 bases). Germline loops: CDR1 SGHAT, CDR2 FQNNGV. V shed 5 bases and J shed 9 bases, with 22 bases lying between them. The CDR3 loop spans 15 amino acids. The CDR3 sequence is CASSKLRGTLSRYTF. In DNA form, the CDR3 reads TGTGCCAGCAGCAAACTACGGGGGACCTTAAGCCGCTACACCTTC.

Notes on this clonotype: A read error may explain this, as a much larger clone is one base away. The gene calls are TRBV7-2 and TRBJ2-5, with D unclear. Germline V CDR1 and CDR2: SGHTA, FQGNSA. This CDR3 spans 12 amino acids. This CDR3 reads CANSPPPGTQYF. The CDR3 DNA sequence: TGTGCCAACAGCCCCCCGCCGGGGACCCAGTACTTC.

The V call is TRBV2, the J call TRBJ2-3; 10 bases are shared with TRBD1. The CDR3 is made up of 16 amino acids. J gave up 3 bases and V 4 bases, and 7 bases lay outside the gene matches. The germline CDR1 and CDR2 sequences are SNHLY and FYNNEI. CDR3: CASSARQGAGTDTQYF. CDR3 nucleotide sequence: TGTGCCAGCAGTGCTAGACAGGGGGCAGGTACAGATACGCAGTATTTT. The complete variable domain, with remaining parts taken from reference TRBV2 and TRBJ2-3, reads EPEVTQTPSHQVTQMGQEVILRCVPISNHLYFYWYRQILGQKVEFLVSFYNNEISEKSEIFDDQFSVERPDGSNFTLKIRSTKLEDSAMYFCASSARQGAGTDTQYFGPGTRLTVL.

This clonotype was seen repeatedly, ten times or more. V and J are TRBV3-1 and TRBJ2-7, with D perhaps given as TRBD1 or TRBD2 (5 bases each). Germline lookup yields CDR1 LGHDT and CDR2 YNNKEL (reference sequence). V was shortened by 1 base and J by 2 bases, with 15 bases between the two germline ends. The CDR3 contains 16 residues. The CDR3 is CASSQGGGMGPYEQYF. In DNA form, the CDR3 reads TGTGCCAGCAGCCAAGGAGGCGGCATGGGACCCTACGAGCAGTACTTC.

Regarding this clonotype: At one end, the junction sequence differs from germline, possibly due to a read error. This chain connects TRBV7-2 to TRBJ2-1; a weak D match, TRBD2 (6 bases). Germline V gene lookup returns CDR1 SGHTA and CDR2 FQGNSA. The CDR3 is 16 residues long. CDR3 residues: CASSLDPGRFYNEQFF. CDR3 DNA: TGCGCCAGCAGCTTGGATCCAGGGAGGTTCTACAATGAGCAGTTCTTC.

V and J are TRBV2 and TRBJ1-6; D uncertain. Trimming pared 8 bases from V and 10 bases from J, leaving 15 bases between. The germline V gene has CDR1 SNHLY and CDR2 FYNNEI. The CDR3 sequence is 13 residues long. CDR3 region: CASSASQSSPLHF. The CDR3 DNA sequence: TGTGCCAGCTCTGCAAGTCAGAGCTCACCCCTCCACTTT.

V gene TRBV28 combines with J gene TRBJ1-2; the D is unclear. The germline gives CDR1 MDHEN, CDR2 SYDVKM. V lost 8 bases and J 2 bases, leaving 15 bases between the germline ends. This CDR3 has 14 amino acids. CDR3 amino acids: CASLLPPPNYGYTF. For the CDR3, the DNA is TGTGCCAGCCTCCTGCCCCCGCCAAACTATGGCTACACCTTC.

The V gene is TRBV25-1, the J gene TRBJ2-7; TRBD2 agrees at 10 bases. V shed 2 bases and J 3 bases; nucleotides not matched to a gene: 4. This CDR3 spans 15 amino acids. Germline V gene data show CDR1 as MGHDK and CDR2 as SYGVNS. CDR3 sequence: CASSEVRTSGYEQYF. The CDR3 region has the DNA TGTGCCAGCAGTGAAGTGCGGACTAGCGGCTACGAGCAGTACTTC.

A note on this clonotype: The final CDR3 position lacks the conserved phenylalanine or tryptophan, pointing to a likely read error. It is unclear where the CDR3 begins or ends on the DNA, so no DNA is shown, and the CDR3 is as TCRdb lists it. The rearrangement links TRBV12-3 or TRBV12-4 to TRBJ1-4; whether TRBD1, the table's D call, matches the DNA was not checked. Both ends counted, the CDR3 spans 11 residues. This chain's CDR3 is CASSYKGTGFV.

This clonotype was detected only once. This chain connects TRBV9 to TRBJ1-5, with TRBD1 matching over 9 bases. Germline V gives CDR1 SGDLS, CDR2 YYNGEE. This CDR3 is 13 amino acids long. Trimming removed 3 bases from V and 14 bases from J; junction bases left unmatched: 9. CDR3 bases: TGTGCCAGCAGCGCAGGGGGACAGGGCTACGAGCATTTT. Encoded protein: CASSAGGQGYEHF.

Concerning this clonotype: This clone may be a read error of a much larger clone one base away. V gene TRBV9 combines with J gene TRBJ2-2; D gene ambiguous. Germline V gene data show CDR1 as SGDLS and CDR2 as YYNGEE. V gave up 0 bases and J gave up 3 bases, with 6 bases separating them. The CDR3 covers 14 residues. The CDR3 is CASSVEAYTGELFF. CDR3 DNA sequence: TGTGCCAGCAGCGTAGAGGCGTACACCGGGGAGCTGTTTTTT.

The J gene is TRBJ1-1, the V gene TRBV7-9; possible D gene TRBD1, 5 bases. V gave up 8 bases and J gave up 1 base, with 11 bases separating them. Looked up from germline, CDR1 is SEHNR and CDR2 is FQNEAQ (reference sequence). The CDR3 loop spans 13 amino acids. The CDR3 sequence: CASGDGQNTEAFF. The CDR3 DNA reads TGTGCCAGCGGGGACGGGCAGAACACTGAAGCTTTCTTT. The complete variable domain, with remaining parts taken from reference TRBV7-9 and TRBJ1-1, reads DTGVSQNPRHKITKRGQNVTFRCDPISEHNRLYWYRQTLGQGPEFLTYFQNEAQLEKSRLLSDRFSAERPKGSFSTLEIQRTEQGDSAMYLCASGDGQNTEAFFGQGTRLTVV.

The chain combines TRBV7-3 with TRBJ2-5; the D gene is possibly TRBD2 (6 bases). Germline assignment: CDR1 SGHTA and CDR2 FQGTGA. This CDR3 spans 15 amino acids. V was trimmed by 2 bases and J by 4 bases, leaving 14 bases between them. The CDR3 bases are TGTGCCAGCAGCTTACTCGGCGGGGAAGGAGAGACCCAGTACTTC. It encodes CASSLLGGEGETQYF.

This clonotype was counted many times. V gene TRBV27 combines with J gene TRBJ2-1; 8 nucleotides align to TRBD2. The CDR3 has 13 amino acids. The germline gives CDR1 MNHEY, CDR2 SMNVEV (reference sequence). V was pared by 3 bases and J by 8 bases, with 3 bases of the junction left unmatched. This CDR3 is CASSFSGGDEQFF. The CDR3 region has the DNA TGTGCCAGCAGTTTTTCCGGGGGGGATGAGCAGTTCTTC.

The CDR3 protein is CATSGGVDTSGANVLTF. CDR3 nucleotide sequence: TGTGCCACCAGCGGCGGGGTAGATACCTCTGGGGCCAACGTCCTGACTTTC. V is TRBV15 and J is TRBJ2-6; a possible D gene is TRBD2 (6 bases). Germline V lookup: CDR1 LNHNV, CDR2 YYDKDF (reference sequence). This CDR3 is built from 17 residues. The V end lost 5 bases, the J end lost 0 bases, and 14 bases lay between the germline ends.

This clonotype has a count of ten or more. This sequence joins TRBV29-1 and TRBJ2-5; 7 nucleotides align to TRBD1. The germline CDR1 and CDR2 sequences are SQVTM and ANQGSEA. J gave up 4 bases and V 6 bases, and 8 bases lay outside the gene matches. The CDR3 runs to 13 residues. The CDR3, as DNA: TGCAGCGTAGTACGACAGGGTACAGAGACCCAGTACTTC. Its protein is CSVVRQGTETQYF.

The J gene is TRBJ2-5, the V gene TRBV6-1, with D hard to call. This CDR3 has 12 residues. The germline CDR1 and CDR2 sequences are MNHNS and SASEGT. Trimming cost V 4 bases and J 5 bases, with 8 bases left between them. CDR3 bases: TGTGCCAGCAGTGTACGAGCGGAGACCCAGTACTTC. Its translation: CASSVRAETQYF.